The rows below give T cell receptor beta chains drawn from one sample of a study of T cell clones after liver transplantation. Assay used: immunoSEQ multiplex PCR; TCRdb lists only in-frame clones, some missing. The sample has approximately 51,000 clones; roughly nine tenths are singletons. The specimen was CD8+ T cells from blood, collected 12 months after liver transplant. The receptor source for this set is a human patient who received a liver transplant. T cells may partly derive from the graft donor. The CDR3 runs from the conserved cysteine through the conserved F or W. D genes are given only for firm matches. Size is omitted from some rows. Given values are once, few, many or a class for expanded clones.

>TRBV6-6|-|-|TRBJ1-3
CASSYPSLNTIYF
TGTGCCAGCAGTTACCCGTCGCTAAACACCATATATTTT
>TRBV11-2|-|-|TRBJ2-1
CASSSVRAEQFF
TGTGCCAGCAGCTCCGTGAGGGCCGAGCAGTTCTTC
>TRBV11-2|-|-|TRBJ2-2
CASTQKPSTGELFF
TGTGCCAGCACGCAAAAGCCCTCAACCGGGGAGCTGTTTTTT
>TRBV28|-|-|TRBJ1-1
CASRRGLSEAFF
TGTGCCAGCAGGAGGGGGTTGTCTGAAGCTTTCTTT
>TRBV14|-|-|TRBJ2-7
CASSQVGAYEQYF
TGTGCCAGCAGCCAAGTAGGGGCCTACGAGCAGTACTTC
>TRBV27|few|-|TRBJ2-3
CASSLLADTQYF
TGTGCCAGCAGTTTATTAGCAGATACGCAGTATTTT
>TRBV28|-|TRBD1|TRBJ1-5
CASSLGQGFRQPQHF
TGTGCCAGCAGTCTGGGACAGGGATTTCGTCAGCCCCAGCATTTT
>TRBV27|-|-|TRBJ1-2
CASSLSSRERGLAF
TGTGCCAGCAGTTTATCCTCCCGAGAAAGGGGATTGGCCTTC
>TRBV19|-|-|TRBJ2-1
CASQPQGSNEQFF
TGTGCCAGTCAACCGCAGGGTAGCAATGAGCAGTTCTTC
>TRBV27|-|-|TRBJ1-5
CASRGHPTDAQHF
TGTGCCAGCAGAGGACACCCGACTGACGCCCAGCATTTT
>TRBV27|-|-|TRBJ2-1
CASSLWGGGITYNEQFF
TGTGCCAGCAGTTTGTGGGGGGGCGGAATTACCTACAATGAGCAGTTCTTC
>TRBV6-5|-|-|TRBJ1-1
CASSYREGPMGAFF
TGTGCCAGCAGTTACAGGGAGGGCCCGATGGGAGCTTTCTTT
>TRBV7-2|-|TRBD1|TRBJ1-1
CASSTEDRGTRTEAFF
TGTGCCAGCAGTACAGAAGACAGGGGAACCCGCACTGAAGCTTTCTTT
>TRBV5-6|-|-|TRBJ1-4
CASSLASSEKLFF
TGTGCCAGCAGCTTGGCAAGTTCGGAAAAACTGTTTTTT
>TRBV27|-|-|TRBJ1-5
CASSFQGGQPQHF
TGTGCCAGCAGTTTTCAGGGTGGTCAGCCCCAGCATTTT
>TRBV11-2|-|TRBD2|TRBJ2-3
CASSLLAGVADTQYF
TGTGCCAGCAGCCTACTAGCGGGAGTAGCAGATACGCAGTATTTT
>TRBV19|-|-|TRBJ1-1
CATESGGAEAFF
TGTGCCACCGAATCAGGCGGGGCTGAAGCTTTCTTT
>TRBV11-2|-|-|TRBJ2-3
CASSQQGSSTDTQYF
TGTGCCAGCAGCCAACAGGGCTCTAGCACAGATACGCAGTATTTT
>TRBV11-2|-|TRBD1|TRBJ1-1
CASSPGQLNTEAFF
TGTGCCAGCAGCCCGGGACAGTTGAACACTGAAGCTTTCTTT
>TRBV5-6|-|TRBD2|TRBJ2-1
CASSLSLAGAIEQFF
TGTGCCAGCAGCTTATCTCTAGCGGGAGCAATTGAGCAGTTCTTC
>TRBV19|-|-|TRBJ1-5
CASSGNTWGTNQPQHF
TGTGCCAGTAGTGGAAATACGTGGGGAACGAATCAGCCCCAGCATTTT
>TRBV15|once|TRBD1|TRBJ1-5
CATSTRQGLNQPQHF
TGTGCCACCAGCACCCGACAGGGTCTAAATCAGCCCCAGCATTTT
>TRBV5-1|-|-|TRBJ2-5
CASRGDTQETQYF
TGCGCCAGCAGGGGCGACACGCAAGAGACCCAGTACTTC
>TRBV6-5|-|-|TRBJ2-5
CASSPSGGTGETQYF
TGTGCCAGCAGCCCTTCCGGGGGAACGGGAGAGACCCAGTACTTC
>TRBV6-5|-|TRBD1|TRBJ2-1
CASSSQPGQGGFF
TGTGCCAGCAGTTCCCAACCGGGACAGGGCGGGTTCTTC
>TRBV6-1|-|TRBD1|TRBJ1-1
CASTAKGGWGSEAFF
TGTGCCAGCACGGCAAAAGGGGGCTGGGGTAGTGAAGCTTTCTTT
>TRBV6-6|-|-|TRBJ2-7
CASSGAGYEQYF
TGTGCCAGCAGTGGCGCGGGGTACGAGCAGTACTTC
>TRBV10-1|-|TRBD1|TRBJ2-4
CASRGGTGRAKNIQYF
TGCGCCAGCAGGGGGGGGACAGGGAGAGCCAAAAACATTCAGTACTTC
>TRBV2|once|TRBD2|TRBJ2-3
CASKPSGITDTQYF
TGTGCCAGCAAGCCTAGCGGGATCACAGATACGCAGTATTTT
>TRBV27|-|-|TRBJ2-7
CASSLSPFQFDPLYEQYF
TGTGCCAGCAGTTTATCTCCGTTTCAATTTGATCCCCTCTACGAGCAGTACTTC
>TRBV2|-|-|TRBJ1-3
CASREGGVGNTIYF
TGTGCCAGCAGAGAAGGGGGGGTCGGAAACACCATATATTTT
>TRBV4-3|-|-|TRBJ1-2
CASSQAGRPLYGYTF
TGCGCCAGCAGCCAAGCCGGACGGCCACTTTATGGCTACACCTTC
>TRBV4-1|-|-|TRBJ2-1
CASSQVRINEQFF
TGCGCCAGCAGCCAAGTGAGGATCAATGAGCAGTTCTTC
>TRBV6-1|-|-|TRBJ2-3
CASTQGRDSTDTQYF
TGTGCCAGCACCCAGGGAAGGGATAGCACAGATACGCAGTATTTT
>TRBV19|-|-|TRBJ1-4
CASSMGQATNEKLFF
TGTGCCAGTAGTATGGGACAAGCAACTAATGAAAAACTGTTTTTT
>TRBV29-1|-|-|TRBJ2-3
CSADNTDTQYF
TGCAGCGCAGACAACACAGATACGCAGTATTTT
>TRBV2|medium-sized|-|TRBJ2-7
CASSGHEQYF
TGTGCCAGCAGTGGACACGAGCAGTACTTC
>TRBV6-5|-|-|TRBJ1-2
CASLGGKDYGYTF
TGTGCCAGCCTGGGGGGGAAGGACTATGGCTACACCTTC
>TRBV7-2|-|-|TRBJ2-7
CASSLGLDEQYF
TGTGCCAGCAGCTTAGGGTTGGACGAGCAGTACTTC
>TRBV27|-|-|TRBJ2-3
CASSFVRPARTDTQYF
TGTGCCAGCAGTTTCGTCAGGCCGGCAAGGACAGATACGCAGTATTTT
>TRBV7-9|-|-|TRBJ1-1
CASSLIRDREAFF
TGTGCCAGCAGCTTAATTCGCGACAGGGAAGCTTTCTTT
>TRBV11-2|-|-|TRBJ2-1
CASSLAELYEQFF
TGTGCCAGCAGCTTAGCTGAGCTCTATGAGCAGTTCTTC
>TRBV7-2|-|-|TRBJ2-1
CASSLASIRERYYEQFF
TGTGCCAGCAGCTTAGCGTCGATTCGGGAGAGGTATTATGAGCAGTTCTTC
>TRBV28|-|TRBD2|TRBJ2-1
CASSSLAGPQYYNEQFF
TGTGCCAGCAGTTCGCTAGCGGGCCCCCAGTATTACAATGAGCAGTTCTTC
>TRBV27|-|TRBD2|TRBJ2-3
CASSSLEAGASTDTQYF
TGTGCCAGCAGTTCCCTTGAAGCGGGAGCCTCCACAGATACGCAGTATTTT
>TRBV27|-|-|TRBJ2-7
CASNPLGRNDEQYF
TGTGCCAGCAACCCTTTAGGGAGGAACGACGAGCAGTACTTC
>TRBV4-3|-|-|TRBJ1-4
CASRDYGGTNEKLFF
TGCGCCAGCAGAGATTACGGAGGAACTAATGAAAAACTGTTTTTT
>TRBV9|-|-|TRBJ1-5
CASSVGHSSNQPQHF
TGTGCCAGCAGCGTAGGACACTCTAGCAATCAGCCCCAGCATTTT